The 30 T cell receptor beta chains in this list originate from one sample, sequenced in a study of PD-1 blockade in classical Hodgkin lymphoma. Clones were read by immunoSEQ multiplex PCR, and TCRdb kept only the in-frame ones, dropping some. The sample lists 15,000 to 20,000 clones, about 71% seen once, with 7.8% in the top ten. Time point given: cycle 4 day 1 (C4D1), after less than 7 weeks of nivolumab. All patients relapsed after autologous stem cell transplantation, and brentuximab vedotin exposure varied. Sequencing used peripheral blood mononuclear cells (PBMCs), obtained before the fourth cycle of nivolumab. The source is a human donor with classical Hodgkin lymphoma.

The V gene is TRBV5-6, the J gene TRBJ2-2, with 8 bases that match TRBD2. The V gene end was trimmed by 4 bases and the J gene end by 4 bases; junction bases not matched to a gene: 12. This CDR3 comprises 17 residues. The V gene's germline CDR1 is SGHDT and CDR2 YYEEEE. The CDR3 reads CASSRPGTRGGTGELFF. The DNA of the CDR3 is TGTGCCAGCAGCCGACCCGGGACTAGGGGAGGCACCGGGGAGCTGTTTTTT.

This rearrangement joins TRBV7-9 to TRBJ2-7; D could derive from TRBD1 or TRBD2 (8 bases each). The CDR3 runs 17 residues. Between the trimmed V and J ends, which lost 4 bases and 0 bases, there was a span of 19 bases. Germline-derived CDR1 and CDR2 are SEHNR and FQNEAQ (reference sequence). The CDR3 loop is CASSSRGGQESSYEQYF. The CDR3 nucleotides are TGTGCCAGCAGCTCCCGGGGGGGACAGGAGAGCTCCTACGAGCAGTACTTC.

V and J are TRBV11-3 and TRBJ1-3; D gene uncertain. Trimming removed 5 bases at V and 6 bases at J, with 11 bases between. The CDR3 loop spans 13 amino acids. Germline CDR1 SGHNT, CDR2 YENEEA. The CDR3 DNA is TGTGCCAGCAGCAGAGGGTTAGAAAACACCATATATTTT. This encodes CASSRGLENTIYF.

This chain joins TRBV4-2 and TRBJ2-7, with TRBD2 identical over 7 bases. There are 17 residues in the CDR3. J gave up 4 bases and V 4 bases, and 16 bases lay outside the gene matches. CDR1 and CDR2 (germline): LGHNA, YNFKEQ. Here the CDR3 DNA reads TGTGCCAGCAGCCCAATCCTCCCAGGAGCCGGGAGGTACGAGCAGTACTTC. Translating gives CASSPILPGAGRYEQYF.

The chain links TRBV2 to TRBJ1-1; D ambiguous. The germline V gene encodes CDR1 SNHLY and CDR2 FYNNEI. Trimming cost V 8 bases and J 3 bases, with 7 bases left between them. This CDR3 is 11 amino acids long. The CDR3 loop reads CASSLYTEAFF. CDR3 DNA sequence: TGTGCCAGCTCCCTTTACACTGAAGCTTTCTTT.

The V call is TRBV19, the J call TRBJ2-7, with 10 bases fitting TRBD2. CDR3 length: 16 residues. V trimming: 5 bases; J trimming: 2 bases; junction bases outside the gene matches: 9. Germline CDR1 is LNHDA and CDR2 is SQIVND (reference sequence). Here the CDR3 DNA reads TGTGCCAGTAGTGCTAGCGGGAGACCTTCGGCCTACGAGCAGTACTTC. Encoded protein: CASSASGRPSAYEQYF.

This clone has just a few counts. The chain joins TRBV7-8 to TRBJ2-7; unclear D gene. CDR3 length: 16 residues. V was cut by 2 bases and J by 0 bases, with 14 bases left in between. Germline V gene sequence: CDR1 SGHVS, CDR2 FQNEAQ. The CDR3 spells CASSLPIGMSSYEQYF. The CDR3 DNA follows: TGTGCCAGCAGCTTACCGATTGGGATGAGCTCCTACGAGCAGTACTTC.

The gene calls are TRBV27 and TRBJ2-1; D is unresolved. Germline assignment: CDR1 MNHEY and CDR2 SMNVEV (reference sequence). There are 20 residues in the CDR3. Deletions cut 5 bases from V and 4 bases from J, with 30 bases between. CDR3 sequence: CASSNPSEALKPRPYNEQFF. The CDR3 nucleotides are TGTGCCAGCAGTAATCCCTCCGAGGCCCTAAAACCTAGGCCATACAATGAGCAGTTCTTC.

This sequence joins TRBV7-9 and TRBJ1-4; D not resolved. Deletions cut 2 bases from V and 8 bases from J, with 15 bases between. CDR1 is SEHNR and CDR2 is FQNEAQ in the germline V gene (reference sequence). The CDR3 covers 15 residues. The CDR3 DNA reads as TGTGCCAGCAGCTTAACGATCGGGTTTGAGGAAAAACTGTTTTTT. This gives the protein CASSLTIGFEEKLFF.

The rearrangement uses TRBV6-1 and TRBJ1-5, with a tentative D call TRBD1 (5 bases). The V and J ends lost 2 bases and 3 bases respectively, with 14 bases between them. CDR3 size: 16 residues. Germline V CDR1 and CDR2: MNHNS, SASEGT. DNA for the CDR3: TGTGCCAGCAGTGAATATGCAGGGTACCCCAATCAGCCCCAGCATTTT. This encodes CASSEYAGYPNQPQHF.

The chain recombines TRBV28 with TRBJ2-3; no definite D call. Trimming removed 2 bases at V and 0 bases at J, with 6 bases between. The CDR3 extends over 14 amino acids. Germline lookup yields CDR1 MDHEN and CDR2 SYDVKM. The CDR3 DNA reads as TGTGCCAGCAGTTTAGGTTCTAGCACAGATACGCAGTATTTT. Protein sequence: CASSLGSSTDTQYF.

The gene calls are TRBV7-2 and TRBJ2-3; 8 bases match TRBD2. V was pared by 3 bases and J by 7 bases, with 9 bases of the junction left unmatched. This CDR3 region has 15 residues. CDR1 is SGHTA, CDR2 FQGNSA, per germline. DNA of the CDR3: TGTGCCAGCAGCTTTGGGGTCGGCGGGAGGAATACGCAGTATTTT. Its translation is CASSFGVGGRNTQYF.

This clone was seen a handful of times. The genes are TRBV18 and TRBJ1-6; 7 bases line up with TRBD1. This CDR3 region has 19 residues. The germline gives CDR1 KGHSH, CDR2 LQKENI. V was pared by 1 base and J by 0 bases, with 9 bases of the junction left unmatched. CDR3 bases: TGTGCCAGCTCACCACGTGGGGACAGACAAAGCTCCTATAATTCACCCCTCCACTTT. This encodes CASSPRGDRQSSYNSPLHF.

The chain employs TRBV19 and TRBJ2-2; D possibly corresponds to TRBD1 (7 bases). CDR1 LNHDA and CDR2 SQIVND come from the germline V gene (reference sequence). This CDR3 has 14 amino acids. V was cut by 8 bases and J by 2 bases, with 12 bases left in between. The DNA for the CDR3 is TGTGCCAGTCAGGAGGGGGCAAACACCGGGGAGCTGTTTTTT. Translation: CASQEGANTGELFF.

The chain is built from TRBV11-3 and TRBJ2-7; possibly TRBD1 for D (5 bases). V was trimmed by 5 bases and J by 1 base, leaving 12 bases between them. In germline, CDR1 is SGHNT, CDR2 YENEEA. The CDR3 totals 14 residues. The CDR3, as DNA: TGTGCCAGCAGCCCTTCAGGGTATTCCTACGAGCAGTACTTC. Encoded protein: CASSPSGYSYEQYF.

The chain is built from TRBV28 and TRBJ1-3; D ambiguous. CDR3 length: 16 amino acids. With 5 bases removed from V and 3 bases from J, the gap between germline ends came to 17 bases. Germline CDR1 and CDR2: MDHEN and SYDVKM. CDR3 bases: TGTGCCAGCAGTGCCGTCGGTCTAAACTTTGGAAACACCATATATTTT. This sequence encodes CASSAVGLNFGNTIYF.

The chain uses TRBV2 and TRBJ2-1, with D uncertain. The ends were cut back, 6 bases at V and 7 bases at J, with 19 bases in the middle. CDR3 length equals 15 residues. CDR1 SNHLY and CDR2 FYNNEI come from the germline V gene. Here the CDR3 reads CASRLSETKWNEQFF. CDR3 coding DNA: TGTGCCAGCAGGTTGTCGGAAACTAAATGGAATGAGCAGTTCTTC.

The chain links TRBV4-2 to TRBJ1-6, with D tentatively TRBD1 (5 bases). Trimming removed 3 bases from V and 3 bases from J, with 12 bases in between. Germline V lookup: CDR1 LGHNA, CDR2 YNFKEQ. CDR3 size: 16 residues. The CDR3 DNA is TGTGCCAGCAGCCAGTCGGGGACGGACTATAATTCACCCCTCCACTTT. It specifies CASSQSGTDYNSPLHF.

This clone was counted a few times. The chain is built from TRBV27 and TRBJ2-1, with 12 positions matching TRBD2. Germline V gene sequence: CDR1 MNHEY, CDR2 SMNVEV (reference sequence). V shed 5 bases and J 7 bases; nucleotides not matched to a gene: 6. CDR3 length: 15 residues. The CDR3 protein is CASSKTSGRINEQFF. CDR3 in DNA: TGTGCCAGCAGTAAAACTAGCGGGAGGATAAATGAGCAGTTCTTC.

This sequence joins TRBV4-2 and TRBJ2-7, with D perhaps TRBD1 (6 bases). The V gene lost 4 bases and the J gene lost 3 bases, with 10 bases spanning the gap. The CDR3 loop spans 13 amino acids. The germline V gene encodes CDR1 LGHNA and CDR2 YNFKEQ. The CDR3 DNA reads TGTGCCAGCAGCCCCTCGGACAGCTACGAGCAGTACTTC. Its translation is CASSPSDSYEQYF.

J is TRBJ2-7 and V is TRBV15; either TRBD1 or TRBD2 may supply D (5 bases each). CDR3 length: 16 amino acids. Germline V gene lookup returns CDR1 LNHNV and CDR2 YYDKDF (reference sequence). V was shortened by 3 bases and J by 4 bases, with 19 bases between the two germline ends. The CDR3 DNA is TGTGCCACCAGCAGGGACGGCAGGGACGGGAAGTACGAGCAGTACTTC. Amino acids: CATSRDGRDGKYEQYF.

The V call is TRBV13, the J call TRBJ2-7, with 9 positions matching TRBD2. This CDR3 region has 13 residues. Trimming cost V 3 bases and J 6 bases; bases outside gene matches: 3. The germline CDR1 and CDR2 sequences are PRHDT and FYEKMQ (reference sequence). Here the CDR3 DNA reads TGTGCCAGCAGCTTCCGCGGGAGGGGCGAGCAGTACTTC. This gives the protein CASSFRGRGEQYF. Looking up the rest from reference TRBV13 and TRBJ2-7 gives the full variable domain: AAGVIQSPRHLIKEKRETATLKCYPIPRHDTVYWYQQGPGQDPQFLISFYEKMQSDKGSIPDRFSAQQFSDYHSELNMSSLELGDSALYFCASSFRGRGEQYFGPGTRLTVT.

This clone was counted a single time. The chain carries TRBV10-2 and TRBJ2-1, with 10 bases that match TRBD2. The CDR3 is made up of 17 amino acids. Per the germline V gene, CDR1 is WSHSY and CDR2 is SAAADI. Trimming cost V 1 base and J 5 bases; bases outside gene matches: 8. The CDR3 sequence is CASSEWIGTSVNNEQFF. The CDR3 nucleotides read TGCGCCAGCAGTGAGTGGATCGGGACTAGCGTCAACAATGAGCAGTTCTTC.

The table lists this clone with a few counts. This chain joins TRBV5-4 and TRBJ2-7, with 10 bases matching TRBD2. Germline CDR1 SGHNT, CDR2 YYREEE (reference sequence). The CDR3 totals 15 residues. Trimming removed 0 bases from V and 4 bases from J; junction bases left unmatched: 4. CDR3 sequence reads: CASSLGPSGSYEQYF. DNA for the CDR3: TGTGCCAGCAGCTTGGGACCTAGCGGGAGTTACGAGCAGTACTTC.

By sample fraction, this clone is medium-sized (0.01 to 0.1%). The chain recombines TRBV6-6 with TRBJ2-7; D call uncertain. Germline assignment: CDR1 MNHNY and CDR2 SVGAGI (reference sequence). CDR3 length: 14 amino acids. Between the trimmed V and J ends, which lost 2 bases and 6 bases, there was a span of 14 bases. In DNA, the CDR3 is TGTGCCAGCAGTTACGTTGACCGTGAGTCCGAGCAGTACTTC. It yields the protein CASSYVDRESEQYF.

This rearrangement joins TRBV5-6 to TRBJ1-2; D is unresolved. The CDR3 covers 14 residues. The V and J ends lost 0 bases and 0 bases respectively, with 6 bases between them. Germline-derived CDR1 and CDR2 are SGHDT and YYEEEE. CDR3 residues: CASSLVGANYGYTF. The DNA for the CDR3 is TGTGCCAGCAGCTTGGTAGGTGCTAACTATGGCTACACCTTC.

Concerning this clone itself: An end of the junction differs from the germline gene, which may be a read error. The chain employs TRBV7-2 and TRBJ2-2; perhaps TRBD2 as D (5 bases). The CDR3 covers 16 residues. Germline V lookup: CDR1 SGHTA, CDR2 FQGNSA. The CDR3 region has the DNA TGTGCCAGCAGCTTAGTAGTTGTAGCGAACGCCGGGGAGCTGTTTTTT. This encodes CASSLVVVANAGELFF.

V and J are TRBV28 and TRBJ1-3; 7 bases are shared with TRBD1. CDR1 MDHEN and CDR2 SYDVKM come from the germline V gene. The CDR3 loop spans 18 amino acids. V was clipped by 3 bases and J by 4 bases; unmatched bases: 15. CDR3 DNA: TGTGCCAGCAGTTTGGGACAGAGGCTCTCCAAGGTGGGAAACACCATATATTTT. Translated, it gives CASSLGQRLSKVGNTIYF.

This chain links TRBV5-4 with TRBJ2-3; D call uncertain. V gave up 4 bases and J gave up 1 base, with 16 bases separating them. Per the germline V gene, CDR1 is SGHNT and CDR2 is YYREEE (reference sequence). The CDR3 loop spans 16 amino acids. CDR3 loop: CASSAPTEIGTDTQYF. In nucleotides, the CDR3 is TGTGCCAGCAGCGCCCCTACAGAGATCGGCACAGATACGCAGTATTTT.

The genes are TRBV5-1 and TRBJ2-7; D is uncertain. Germline V gene sequence: CDR1 SGHRS, CDR2 YFSETQ. CDR3 size: 15 residues. The V end lost 0 bases, the J end lost 5 bases, and 15 bases lay between the germline ends. The CDR3: CASSLDVLTPHEQYF. CDR3 nucleotide sequence: TGCGCCAGCAGCTTGGATGTGCTAACGCCCCACGAGCAGTACTTC.